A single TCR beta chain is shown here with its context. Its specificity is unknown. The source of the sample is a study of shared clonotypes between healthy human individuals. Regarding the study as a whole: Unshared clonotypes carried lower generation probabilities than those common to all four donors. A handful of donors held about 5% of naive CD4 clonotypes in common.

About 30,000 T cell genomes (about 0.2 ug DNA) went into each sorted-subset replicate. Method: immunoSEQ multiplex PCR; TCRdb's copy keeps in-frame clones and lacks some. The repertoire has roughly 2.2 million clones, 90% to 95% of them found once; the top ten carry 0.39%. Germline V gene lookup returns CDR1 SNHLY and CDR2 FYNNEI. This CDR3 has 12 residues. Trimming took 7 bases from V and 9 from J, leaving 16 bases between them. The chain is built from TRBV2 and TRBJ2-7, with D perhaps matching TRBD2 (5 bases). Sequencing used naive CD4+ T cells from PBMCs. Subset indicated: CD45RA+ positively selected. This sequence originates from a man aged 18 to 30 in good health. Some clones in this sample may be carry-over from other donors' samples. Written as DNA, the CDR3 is TGTGCCAGCATAGGACTCGTACCCAGGCAGTACTTC. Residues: CASIGLVPRQYF.